The rows below give T cell receptor beta chains drawn from one sample of a study of shared clonotypes between healthy human individuals. Profiled with immunoSEQ multiplex PCR; TCRdb holds only in-frame clones, not every one. This table holds about 460,000 clones, approximately 71% found once. Specimen: PBMCs. The receptors stem from a woman aged 40 to 49 in good health. Some clones in this sample may be carry-over from other donors' samples. CDR3s include the opening cysteine and the closing phenylalanine or tryptophan. D genes are given only for firm matches. A clone size is listed for some rows: how often the clone was seen (once, few, many), or a class if it is expanded.

TRBV30	TRBD2	NA	TRBJ2-1	CAWKSGAYNEQFF	TGTGCCTGGAAGAGCGGGGCCTACAATGAGCAGTTCTTC
TRBV30	NA	NA	TRBJ2-2	CAWSGNSYTGELFF	TGTGCCTGGAGCGGGAACTCCTACACCGGGGAGCTGTTTTTT
TRBV10-2	TRBD1	NA	TRBJ2-3	CASSELGQVPDTQYF	TGCGCCAGCAGTGAGTTAGGACAGGTCCCAGATACGCAGTATTTT
TRBV11-2	TRBD2	NA	TRBJ2-1	CASSLRVAGVWIDEQFF	TGTGCCAGCAGCTTAAGGGTTGCGGGAGTTTGGATCGATGAGCAGTTCTTC
TRBV7-9	TRBD2	NA	TRBJ2-1	CASRPGTSELGWNEQFF	TGTGCCAGCAGGCCCGGGACTAGCGAGCTGGGGTGGAATGAGCAGTTCTTC
TRBV11-3	TRBD1	NA	TRBJ2-7	CASSLSGTGAEQYF	TGTGCCAGCAGCTTATCCGGGACAGGGGCCGAGCAGTACTTC
TRBV30	TRBD1	few	TRBJ2-7	CAWVRDRPYEQYF	TGTGCCTGGGTCCGGGACAGACCCTACGAGCAGTACTTC
TRBV10-3	TRBD1	NA	TRBJ2-5	CAITQDRAETQYF	TGTGCCATCACCCAGGACAGGGCGGAGACCCAGTACTTC
TRBV5-1	TRBD1	NA	TRBJ1-1	CASDPGQGFTEAFF	TGCGCCAGCGACCCGGGACAGGGCTTCACTGAAGCTTTCTTT
TRBV5-1	TRBD2	NA	TRBJ2-7	CASSLELAGAGEQYF	TGCGCCAGCAGCTTGGAATTAGCGGGAGCAGGCGAGCAGTACTTC
TRBV27	NA	NA	TRBJ2-1	CASSLSSRNEQFF	TGTGCCAGCAGTTTATCGTCTCGGAATGAGCAGTTCTTC
TRBV6-1	NA	many	TRBJ1-1	CASSAGRAEAFF	TGTGCCAGCAGTGCGGGCAGGGCTGAAGCTTTCTTT
TRBV7-2	NA	NA	TRBJ1-6	CASSLASNSPLHF	TGTGCCAGCAGCTTAGCATCTAATTCACCCCTCCACTTT
TRBV7-2	NA	NA	TRBJ1-1	CASSLRSDMNTEAFF	TGTGCCAGCAGCTTACGATCCGATATGAACACTGAAGCTTTCTTT
TRBV7-2	TRBD2	NA	TRBJ2-7	CASSPQATLAAEQYF	TGTGCCAGCAGCCCCCAAGCTACACTAGCGGCCGAGCAGTACTTC
TRBV6-1	NA	NA	TRBJ2-5	CASSWDFQETQYF	TGTGCCAGCAGTTGGGATTTTCAAGAGACCCAGTACTTC
TRBV6-1	NA	NA	TRBJ2-7	CASSAWGETLGQYF	TGTGCCAGCAGTGCTTGGGGAGAAACCCTAGGGCAGTACTTC
TRBV28	TRBD1	NA	TRBJ1-3	CASSPGTVSGNTIYF	TGTGCCAGCAGCCCCGGGACAGTCTCTGGAAACACCATATATTTT
TRBV27	NA	NA	TRBJ2-1	CASRRGYVNEQFF	TGTGCCAGCCGCCGTGGCTACGTCAATGAGCAGTTCTTC
TRBV28	NA	NA	TRBJ2-1	CASGDRWGYEQFF	TGTGCCAGCGGTGACAGGTGGGGATATGAGCAGTTCTTC
TRBV27	NA	NA	TRBJ2-3	CASSFFQGLEEF	TGTGCCAGCAGTTTTTTCCAGGGGTTGGAGGAATTT
TRBV6-1	TRBD2	NA	TRBJ2-7	CASSLASGTVHEQYF	TGTGCCAGCAGCCTAGCTAGCGGGACGGTCCACGAGCAGTACTTC
TRBV23-1	NA	NA	TRBJ2-5	CASSQYPPGRGTQETQYF	TGCGCCAGCAGTCAATACCCTCCCGGACGGGGAACTCAAGAGACCCAGTACTTC
TRBV6-1	NA	NA	TRBJ2-7	CASSGKAHDYEQYF	TGTGCCAGCAGCGGGAAGGCCCACGACTACGAGCAGTACTTC
TRBV7-8	TRBD1	NA	TRBJ2-1	CASRGPGQGRDEQFF	TGTGCCAGCAGAGGCCCGGGACAGGGGAGGGATGAGCAGTTCTTC
TRBV7-3	TRBD1	NA	TRBJ2-7	CASTRPVQQGLSYEQYF	TGTGCCAGCACCCGCCCGGTACAACAGGGGCTTTCGTACGAGCAGTACTTC
TRBV5-1	NA	NA	TRBJ2-3	CASSSDVGGADTQYF	TGCGCCAGCAGCTCGGACGTTGGAGGCGCAGATACGCAGTATTTT
TRBV12-5	TRBD2	NA	TRBJ2-3	CASGLEAGRTDTQYF	TGTGCTAGTGGTTTGGAAGCGGGACGCACAGATACGCAGTATTTT
TRBV30	NA	NA	TRBJ2-1	CAWSGTPYNEQFF	TGTGCCTGGAGCGGGACTCCTTACAATGAGCAGTTCTTC
TRBV27	NA	NA	TRBJ1-1	CASSLRRDFMNTEAFF	TGTGCCAGCAGTTTAAGGAGGGACTTCATGAACACTGAAGCTTTCTTT
TRBV7-2	NA	NA	TRBJ2-7	CASSLEPLLTYEQYF	TGTGCCAGCAGCTTAGAGCCCCTCCTGACCTACGAGCAGTACTTC
TRBV5-4	TRBD1	NA	TRBJ2-5	CASSLGQGEETQYF	TGTGCCAGCAGCTTGGGCCAGGGGGAAGAGACCCAGTACTTC
TRBV4-3	NA	NA	TRBJ2-7	CASSQDGTGGEQYF	TGCGCCAGCAGCCAAGATGGGACCGGGGGCGAGCAGTACTTC
TRBV4-2	TRBD2	NA	TRBJ2-7	CASSHLIAGSSYEQYF	TGTGCCAGCAGCCACCTTATAGCGGGATCCAGCTACGAGCAGTACTTC
TRBV19	NA	NA	TRBJ2-6	CASSRGAGANVLTF	TGTGCCAGTAGCAGGGGTGCTGGGGCCAACGTCCTGACTTTC
TRBV18	NA	NA	TRBJ1-1	CASSPRSPPDPLGAFF	TGTGCCAGCTCACCACGGTCCCCGCCCGACCCGCTGGGAGCTTTCTTT
TRBV19	NA	NA	TRBJ2-5	CASSIGRQETQYF	TGTGCCAGTAGTATTGGCAGACAAGAGACCCAGTACTTC
TRBV30	NA	many	TRBJ1-4	CAWTPRQGATNEKLFF	TGTGCCTGGACCCCAAGGCAGGGCGCAACTAATGAAAAACTGTTTTTT
TRBV9	TRBD2	NA	TRBJ2-7	CASSEGAGPSYEQYF	TGTGCCAGCAGCGAGGGAGCGGGGCCCTCCTACGAGCAGTACTTC
TRBV18	NA	NA	TRBJ2-4	CASSPQGDDKYF	TGTGCCAGCTCACCACAGGGGGATGACAAGTACTTC
TRBV5-1	NA	NA	TRBJ1-2	CASSSKGSGDHGYTF	TGCGCCAGCAGCTCTAAGGGGTCGGGGGATCATGGCTACACCTTC